This T cell receptor beta chain was identified in a study of T cell repertoires in cytomegalovirus infection. The study's findings and limits: The study identified carriers of CMV plus the relevant HLA from cumulative public TCR beta family frequency.

This clonotype was picked up a small number of times. The antigen remains unidentified. TCRdb used MiXCR to reprocess the reads, holding one entry per CDR3 protein. In the table there are some 180,000 distinct CDR3 sequences, approximately 19% of which are singletons. Source material: PBMCs. This TCR was sampled from a human donor in good health (CMV status not recorded). Some clones in this sample may be carry-over from other donors' samples.

CDR3 DNA: TGTGCCAGTATACAGGGGGCAGGAACCGGGGAGCTGTTTTTT. Amino acids: CASIQGAGTGELFF. The V call is TRBV19, the J call TRBJ2-2, with 9 nucleotides matching TRBD1. The CDR3 loop spans 14 amino acids. V dropped 7 bases and J dropped 5; count of bases not matched to a gene: 5. The V gene's germline CDR1 is LNHDA and CDR2 SQIVND (reference sequence).